Listed below are T cell receptor beta chains from one sample, sequenced in a study of CD8+ T cells in alopecia areata. TCRdb's copy holds only in-frame clones and misses some; the assay was immunoSEQ multiplex PCR. The repertoire holds some 200,000 clones, with roughly 53% as singletons. The starting material was CD8+ T cells sorted from blood, obtained at week 24, from a patient treated with tofacitinib. Receptors originate from a human donor with alopecia areata. Each CDR3 is given with its conserved first and last residue. The order of the fields is D gene, clone size, J gene, V gene, CDR3 DNA, CDR3 protein. The D gene is left open where the match is weak. Rows may omit the clone size; those that give it use once, few, many or a size class.

>.|.|TRBJ2-7|TRBV11-2
TGTGCCAGCTACTCCGGTGGCGAGCAGTACTTC
CASYSGGEQYF
>.|.|TRBJ2-1|TRBV5-6
TGTGCCAGCAGCTTGGGGACACTGACCTACAATGAGCAGTTCTTC
CASSLGTLTYNEQFF
>.|.|TRBJ1-1|TRBV30
TGTGCCTGGACGGCAGGCCCCGTTTTCGGCGAAGCTTTCTTT
CAWTAGPVFGEAFF
>.|.|TRBJ1-2|TRBV29-1
TGCAGCGTTGAAGGAGGGTTCTATGGCTACACCTTC
CSVEGGFYGYTF
>.|.|TRBJ1-2|TRBV9
TGTGCCAGCAGCGCCCAGGCTAACACAGGGACCTATGGCTACACCTTC
CASSAQANTGTYGYTF
>.|.|TRBJ1-2|TRBV7-9
TGTGCCAGCAGCTCCCCGCTGGAGTCGGGCTACACCTTC
CASSSPLESGYTF
>TRBD1|.|TRBJ2-7|TRBV27
TGTGCCAGCAGTTTTTCTAGGGGGCGGGACGAGCAGTACTTC
CASSFSRGRDEQYF
>.|.|TRBJ2-5|TRBV5-4
TGTGCCAGCCGCCACCCTGCACAAGAGACCCAGTACTTC
CASRHPAQETQYF
>.|.|TRBJ1-2|TRBV29-1
TGCAGCGTTGAAGGAGAAACAGGGAGGTATGGCTACACCTTC
CSVEGETGRYGYTF
>.|few|TRBJ2-7|TRBV6-1
TGTGCCAGCAGTGAAGCATGGACCACATACGAGCAGTACTTC
CASSEAWTTYEQYF
>.|few|TRBJ2-1|TRBV13
TGTGCCAGCAGCCCAGGGGTACTGGTCGGCAATGAGCAGTTCTTC
CASSPGVLVGNEQFF
>.|.|TRBJ2-6|TRBV9
TGTGCCAGCAGCGTAGATGACTCTGGGGCCAACGTCCTGACTTTC
CASSVDDSGANVLTF
>.|.|TRBJ2-2|TRBV12-5
TGTGCTAGTGGTTACTCCCCGGGACACAAAGAAGGGGAGCTGTTTTTT
CASGYSPGHKEGELFF
>TRBD1|.|TRBJ1-6|TRBV27
TGTGCCAGCAGTCTCTACTCCGGGACAGGGTCTTCACCCCTCCACTTT
CASSLYSGTGSSPLHF
>.|.|TRBJ2-7|TRBV6-5
TGTGCCAGCAGTTACTCGGACGGAACCTACGAGCAGTACTTC
CASSYSDGTYEQYF
>.|.|TRBJ1-2|TRBV2
TGTGCCAGCAACCGTTATGGCTACACCTTC
CASNRYGYTF
>.|.|TRBJ1-1|TRBV2
TGTGCCAGCAGTGGCGGTGGTCGGGGGGAGACTGAAGCTTTCTTT
CASSGGGRGETEAFF
>.|.|TRBJ2-3|TRBV30
TGTGCCTGGAAAGCCGACACAGATACGCAGTATTTT
CAWKADTDTQYF
>TRBD1|.|TRBJ2-3|TRBV11-2
TGTGCCAGCAGCTCCCGACAGGGACCCTTCACAGATACGCAGTATTTT
CASSSRQGPFTDTQYF
>.|.|TRBJ2-6|TRBV30
TGTGCCGGGCCGAACAGGGTTGGGGCCAACGTCCTGACTTTC
CAGPNRVGANVLTF
>.|.|TRBJ2-7|TRBV15
TGTGCCACCAGTCCGGGCCAAAACTACGAGCAGTACTTC
CATSPGQNYEQYF
>.|few|TRBJ2-3|TRBV4-1
TGCGCCAGCAGCCAAGGAGCGGGTCACACAGATACGCAGTATTTT
CASSQGAGHTDTQYF
>.|.|TRBJ2-7|TRBV29-1
TGCAGCGCATTCTTCGGGGACGAGCAGTACTTC
CSAFFGDEQYF
>TRBD1|.|TRBJ2-7|TRBV13
TGTGCCAGCAGCCGGACAGGGCCTCTCTACGAGCAGTACTTC
CASSRTGPLYEQYF
>.|.|TRBJ2-6|TRBV7-3
TGTGCCAGCAGCTTATTCACAGACCAGATTGGAGCTGGGGCCAACGTCCTGACTTTC
CASSLFTDQIGAGANVLTF
>.|few|TRBJ2-5|TRBV7-8
TGTGCCAGCAGGTCGGAGGCCGGGACCCTGCCCGAGACCCAGTACTTC
CASRSEAGTLPETQYF